Included here is one TCR beta chain sequence, with context. Original handling: Reference gene primer amplification yielded estimated nucleated cell counts. Some clones are missing from TCRdb's copy, which holds only in-frame ones; the method was immunoSEQ multiplex PCR. Clone size and V and J calls were adopted from that table, with D and trimming inferred from the DNA. Here the sample spans approximately 300,000 clones, 86% being singletons. These data originate in a study of blood T cell repertoires in COVID-19. About the research overall: Nucleic acid was either cDNA or gDNA, and it came from T cells, B-cell-depleted T cells, or PBMCs.

Before being deemed recovered, Cohort 3 donors had two negative PCRs, clearance, or symptom resolution. Per germline, CDR1 MNHEY and CDR2 SMNVEV (reference sequence). CDR3 length: 15 residues. Losses at the gene ends were 3 bases for V and 2 bases for J; bases not matched to a gene: 5. This TCR came from a woman between 18 and 29 years old who had recovered from COVID-19. The sample consisted of PBMCs or T cells enriched from blood (not recorded which). The chain combines TRBV27 with TRBJ2-7; TRBD2 agrees at 9 bases. In DNA, the CDR3 is TGTGCCAGCAGTTTGCTGAGGACTAGCGCCTACGAGCAGTACTTC. Translating it yields CASSLLRTSAYEQYF.